This T cell receptor beta chain was sequenced during a study of blood T cell repertoires in COVID-19. Across the study: The United States, Italy and Spain provided the acute and convalescent COVID-19 samples.

Notes on this clone: The junction does not match germline at one end; this may be a read error.

CDR1 is LNHDA and CDR2 is SQIVND in the germline V gene (reference sequence). CDR3 size: 12 residues. Using immunoSEQ multiplex PCR, the repertoire was profiled, and TCRdb retains in-frame clones only, with some absent. The data contain 190,000 or so clones, about 88% of them singletons. Participants, about 18 to 90 years old, spanned about two dozen US areas. This chain connects TRBV19 to TRBJ1-5; TRBD1 matches 7 bases. The clonotype was recovered from a woman in her twenties or thirties who had been exposed to COVID-19. Sequencing was carried out using PBMCs or T cells enriched from blood (not recorded which). For the CDR3, the DNA is TGTGCCAGCAGTACAGGGGACGGGCCCCAGCATTTT. Encoded protein: CASSTGDGPQHF.